This passage covers 26 T cell receptor beta chains from one sample sequenced in a study of blood T cells in healthy people across ages. It was with a sample-barcoded 5' primer and a J-beta primer mix that a second PCR of roughly 7 to 12 cycles was run. TCRdb reprocessed the 5' RACE reads with MiXCR, giving one entry per CDR3 protein. The sample carries about 2 million distinct CDR3 sequences, around 48% recorded once. The sequenced material came from blood. The receptors originated from a woman in her thirties or forties in good health.

This clonotype was picked up a small number of times. The genes are TRBV7-2 and TRBJ2-3; 14 bases line up with TRBD2. The length of the CDR3 is 20 residues. Germline V gene data show CDR1 as SGHTA and CDR2 as FQGNSA. V was clipped by 5 bases and J by 2 bases; unmatched bases: 15. The CDR3 region has the DNA TGTGCCAGCAGCCCTCGCGGACTAGCGGGGGGCCCGTCGAACACAGATACGCAGTATTTT. Protein: CASSPRGLAGGPSNTDTQYF.

This clonotype was recorded a few times. The chain is built from TRBV20-1 and TRBJ2-7, with D uncertain. Trimming shortened V by 4 bases and J by 7 bases, and 8 bases separated the two germline ends. CDR3 size: 10 residues. Germline loops: CDR1 DFQATT, CDR2 SNEGSKA (reference sequence). The CDR3 DNA sequence: TGCAGTGCTAATCTGGCTGAGCAGTACTTC. Translated: CSANLAEQYF.

J is TRBJ2-7 and V is TRBV28, with D unclear. The CDR3 runs 11 residues. Deletions cut 0 bases from V and 4 bases from J, with 1 base between. Germline CDR1 is MDHEN and CDR2 is SYDVKM. In nucleotides, the CDR3 is TGTGCCAGCAGTTTATGGTACGAGCAGTACTTC. Translated, it gives CASSLWYEQYF.

This clonotype showed up just a few times. The J gene is TRBJ2-5, the V gene TRBV4-3; TRBD2 aligns across 7 bases. The CDR3 is made up of 16 amino acids. Germline CDR1 reads LGHNA; CDR2 reads YSLEER. V shed 0 bases, J shed 3 bases, and the junction held 7 bases outside the gene matches. CDR3 residues: CASSQDMAGREETQYF. The CDR3 region has the DNA TGCGCCAGCAGCCAAGATATGGCAGGGAGGGAAGAGACCCAGTACTTC.

This clonotype was recorded a few times. CDR3 in amino acids: CASSSESSYNEQFF. The DNA of the CDR3 is TGTGCCAGCAGTAGCGAAAGCTCCTACAATGAGCAGTTCTTC. The J gene is TRBJ2-1, the V gene TRBV12-3 or TRBV12-4; D is uncertain. The CDR3 has 14 amino acids. V was pared by 5 bases and J by 0 bases, with 8 bases between.

In this sample, this clonotype turned up a few times. This chain joins TRBV12-3 or TRBV12-4 and TRBJ2-7, with 8 bases aligning to TRBD2. The better agreement between TRBJ2-5 and the DNA end casts doubt on the J call. The CDR3 totals 15 residues. The CDR3 spells CASSLGGLAGGTQYF. CDR3 bases: TGTGCCAGCAGTTTAGGAGGTCTAGCGGGTGGGACCCAGTACTTC.

This clonotype has just a few counts. This sequence joins TRBV7-9 and TRBJ2-1, with 8 positions matching TRBD1. Germline V gene sequence: CDR1 SEHNR, CDR2 FQNEAQ (reference sequence). The CDR3 extends over 14 amino acids. The V gene end was trimmed by 3 bases and the J gene end by 8 bases; junction bases not matched to a gene: 6. For the CDR3, the DNA is TGTGCCAGCAGCTTCCTTGCAGGGGGCTATGAGCAGTTCTTC. Its translation is CASSFLAGGYEQFF.

This clonotype was picked up a small number of times. J is TRBJ2-1 and V is TRBV2; 12 bases align to TRBD2. This CDR3 has 19 residues. The germline V gene has CDR1 SNHLY and CDR2 FYNNEI. V trimming: 7 bases; J trimming: 4 bases; junction bases outside the gene matches: 17. The CDR3 spells CASTSSGASGGANYNEQFF. CDR3 coding DNA: TGTGCCAGCACATCAAGTGGGGCTAGCGGGGGGGCCAATTACAATGAGCAGTTCTTC.

The chain couples TRBV20-1 to TRBJ2-1; 13 bases map to TRBD2. Germline values: CDR1 DFQATT, CDR2 SNEGSKA (reference sequence). V dropped 6 bases and J dropped 8; count of bases not matched to a gene: 10. CDR3 length equals 15 residues. The CDR3 DNA reads TGCAGTGCCCTGGGACTAGCGGGGCCCGGGGATGAGCAGTTCTTC. Protein sequence: CSALGLAGPGDEQFF.

The rearrangement joins TRBV5-6 to TRBJ1-2; D gene uncertain. The germline V gene has CDR1 SGHDT and CDR2 YYEEEE. The CDR3 runs to 11 residues. Trimming pared 4 bases from V and 9 bases from J, leaving 10 bases between. This CDR3 is CASSADLRYTF. The CDR3 coding sequence is TGTGCCAGCAGCGCCGACCTGCGCTACACCTTC.

A single count supports this clonotype. The chain recombines TRBV29-1 with TRBJ1-5; D possibly corresponds to TRBD1 (5 bases). Germline-derived CDR1 and CDR2 are SQVTM and ANQGSEA. The CDR3 has 12 amino acids. CDR3 sequence: CGAGHYNQPQHF. The CDR3 region has the DNA TGCGGCGCAGGACACTATAATCAGCCCCAGCATTTT.

The chain uses TRBV5-8 and TRBJ2-7; D is perhaps TRBD2 (6 bases). Trimming took 5 bases from V and 5 from J, leaving 14 bases between them. CDR1 SGHTS and CDR2 YDEGEE come from the germline V gene. CDR3 size: 13 residues. The CDR3 coding sequence is TGTGCCAGCAGGCGGACGGGGGTACACGAGCAGTACTTC. Its translation: CASRRTGVHEQYF.

The V call is TRBV27, the J call TRBJ2-7; D possibly corresponds to TRBD1 (5 bases). Trimming pared 2 bases from V and 0 bases from J, leaving 11 bases between. The CDR3 covers 15 residues. CDR1 and CDR2 from the germline V gene are MNHEY and SMNVEV (reference sequence). The CDR3 DNA follows: TGTGCCAGCAGTTTAGCTACAGGCAGCTCCTACGAGCAGTACTTC. This translates into CASSLATGSSYEQYF.

The genes are TRBV28 and TRBJ2-7; D possibly corresponds to TRBD1 (5 bases). Trimming left V 2 bases short and J 2 bases short, with 13 bases between. The CDR3 contains 15 residues. The germline gives CDR1 MDHEN, CDR2 SYDVKM. CDR3 in amino acids: CASSLPRVFPYEQYF. The CDR3 DNA reads as TGTGCCAGCAGTTTACCCAGGGTATTCCCCTACGAGCAGTACTTC. The full variable domain, its missing parts supplied by reference TRBV28 and TRBJ2-7, is DVKVTQSSRYLVKRTGEKVFLECVQDMDHENMFWYRQDPGLGLRLIYFSYDVKMKEKGDIPEGYSVSREKKERFSLILESASTNQTSMYLCASSLPRVFPYEQYFGPGTRLTVT.

The V call is TRBV15, the J call TRBJ2-5; 7 positions match TRBD1. CDR3 size: 15 residues. Germline V gives CDR1 LNHNV, CDR2 YYDKDF (reference sequence). V was pared by 5 bases and J by 4 bases, with 10 bases of the junction left unmatched. As DNA, the CDR3 is TGTGCCACCAGCTCACAGGGGTCTGGTGGAGAGACCCAGTACTTC. Protein sequence: CATSSQGSGGETQYF.

The chain links TRBV20-1 to TRBJ2-7; maybe TRBD1 (5 bases). The germline V gene encodes CDR1 DFQATT and CDR2 SNEGSKA (reference sequence). V was pared by 6 bases and J by 0 bases, with 12 bases between. The CDR3 totals 13 residues. CDR3 sequence: CSAAHRISYEQYF. The CDR3 coding sequence is TGCAGTGCAGCCCACAGGATCTCCTACGAGCAGTACTTC.

The CDR3 DNA reads TGTGCCAGCAGCTCGACTGGGGACAGGGGAGGAGAGCAGTTCTTC. Its translation is CASSSTGDRGGEQFF. The J gene is TRBJ2-1, the V gene TRBV5-5, with TRBD1 matching over 10 bases. Germline V gene sequence: CDR1 SGHKS, CDR2 YYEKEE (reference sequence). The CDR3 length is 15 residues. V lost 3 bases and J lost 10; bases outside the gene matches: 10.

J is TRBJ2-7 and V is TRBV6-5; D is ambiguous. The CDR3 length is 15 residues. Germline V CDR1 and CDR2: MNHEY, SVGAGI. With 2 bases removed from V and 2 bases from J, the gap between germline ends came to 13 bases. The CDR3 is CASSYEAGATYEQYF. CDR3 nucleotides: TGTGCCAGCAGTTACGAGGCAGGAGCTACCTACGAGCAGTACTTC.

This CDR3 reads CASRGDDRLEQYF. The CDR3 nucleotides are TGTGCCAGCAGGGGGGATGACCGCCTGGAGCAGTACTTC. V usage is TRBV12-3 or TRBV12-4 and J usage is TRBJ2-7, with D perhaps given as TRBD1 or TRBD2 (5 bases each). V shed 6 bases and J shed 7 bases, with 16 bases lying between them. The CDR3 sequence is 13 residues long.

This clonotype was recorded a few times. CDR3 sequence reads: CSARGLGRVRGTQYF. CDR3 bases: TGCAGTGCTAGAGGGTTAGGGCGGGTTCGGGGTACGCAGTATTTT. The gene calls are TRBV20-1 and TRBJ2-3, with D perhaps TRBD2 (5 bases). The CDR3 length is 15 residues. Per germline, CDR1 DFQATT and CDR2 SNEGSKA (reference sequence). V was clipped by 1 base and J by 8 bases, with 19 bases between them.

The V call is TRBV27, the J call TRBJ2-3; D gene ambiguous. With 5 bases removed from V and 2 bases from J, the gap between germline ends came to 8 bases. The CDR3 is made up of 13 amino acids. Germline values: CDR1 MNHEY, CDR2 SMNVEV (reference sequence). DNA for the CDR3: TGTGCCAGCAGTATCCCCTCCACAGATACGCAGTATTTT. It translates to CASSIPSTDTQYF.

This clonotype was picked up a small number of times. J is TRBJ2-1 and V is TRBV7-9, with 8 bases fitting TRBD1. This CDR3 has 19 amino acids. J gave up 3 bases and V 5 bases, and 18 bases lay outside the gene matches. Germline V gene sequence: CDR1 SEHNR, CDR2 FQNEAQ (reference sequence). The CDR3 nucleotides are TGTGCCAGCAGCATAACCACATTCCCCGGGACAGGAGTCTACAATGAGCAGTTCTTC. Translation: CASSITTFPGTGVYNEQFF.

J is TRBJ2-3 and V is TRBV9, with 7 bases that match TRBD2. Germline loops: CDR1 SGDLS, CDR2 YYNGEE. This CDR3 comprises 15 residues. V dropped 4 bases and J dropped 4; count of bases not matched to a gene: 9. The CDR3 loop reads CASSLRLASADTQYF. The CDR3 nucleotides are TGTGCCAGCAGCCTCCGACTAGCCAGTGCAGATACGCAGTATTTT. Full variable domain (outside the CDR3, taken from reference TRBV9 and TRBJ2-3): DSGVTQTPKHLITATGQRVTLRCSPRSGDLSVYWYQQSLDQGLQFLIQYYNGEERAKGNILERFSAQQFPDLHSELNLSSLELGDSALYFCASSLRLASADTQYFGPGTRLTVL.

This chain joins TRBV10-1 and TRBJ1-1; 10 positions agree with TRBD1. The CDR3 spans 14 residues. V shed 4 bases, J shed 3 bases, and the junction held 2 bases outside the gene matches. Per the germline V gene, CDR1 is WNHNN and CDR2 is SYGVQD (reference sequence). In DNA, the CDR3 is TGCGCCAGCAGTGTCGGGACAGGGGACACTGAAGCTTTCTTT. It specifies CASSVGTGDTEAFF.

This clonotype was detected only once. The chain uses TRBV4-2 and TRBJ1-1, with D unresolved. CDR1 and CDR2 (germline): LGHNA, YNFKEQ. CDR3 length equals 17 residues. V was trimmed by 0 bases and J by 6 bases, leaving 20 bases between them. CDR3 sequence: CASSQDTWTSFIAEAFF. The CDR3 region has the DNA TGTGCCAGCAGCCAAGATACATGGACCAGTTTTATTGCTGAAGCTTTCTTT.

The rearrangement links TRBV5-1 to TRBJ2-1, with 8 bases identical to TRBD2. The CDR3 has 13 residues. The ends lost 4 bases at V and 10 bases at J; junction bases unmatched: 7. Germline-derived CDR1 and CDR2 are SGHRS and YFSETQ. The CDR3 bases are TGCGCCAGCAGCGACGGGGGGGTCCGGGAGCAGTTCTTC. This sequence encodes CASSDGGVREQFF.